Given below is one T cell receptor beta chain in context. Its target is unknown. The germline gives CDR1 MDHEN, CDR2 SYDVKM. The CDR3 has 14 amino acids. V lost 6 bases, J lost 3 bases, and 6 bases stayed unmatched. This sample is part of a study of post-analysis software for immune sequencing data. Study-level points and caveats: Roughly five TRBV segments appeared more often in patients than in controls, and TRBV5-6, TRBV5-1 and TRBV20-1 were among these.

Each TCR beta cDNA library carried unique molecular identifiers. TCRdb re-analysed the PCR reads in MiXCR, keeping a single row per CDR3 protein. The data show fewer than 600,000 distinct CDR3 sequences, roughly 46% seen once. The sequencing sample was made of blood. The sequence derives from a girl between 5 and 17 years old with multiple sclerosis. The J gene is TRBJ2-7, the V gene TRBV28; 9 bases line up with TRBD1. The CDR3 sequence is CASRGQGIFYEQYF. CDR3 nucleotide sequence: TGTGCCAGCAGAGGACAGGGGATATTCTACGAGCAGTACTTC.